Below, one T cell receptor beta chain is given with its context. Generated by immunoSEQ multiplex PCR, the TCRdb table keeps only in-frame clones and is missing some. The table lists hundreds of thousands of clones, 75% to 90% of them singletons. The study drew participants aged 18 to 89 years from 20 to 30 US areas. Symptom resolution, clearance, or two negative PCRs marked the recovered donors of Cohort 3. This entry comes from a study of blood T cell repertoires in COVID-19. About the study: Both acute and convalescent COVID-19 samples were obtained from the United States, Italy and Spain. Nucleic acid was either cDNA or gDNA, and it came from T cells, B-cell-depleted T cells, or PBMCs.

The ends lost 4 bases at V and 1 base at J; junction bases unmatched: 16. The CDR3 is 19 amino acids. Germline V gives CDR1 SGHRS, CDR2 YFSETQ. Input material: PBMCs or T cells enriched from blood (not recorded which). This chain connects TRBV5-1 to TRBJ2-5; 10 nucleotides match TRBD1. The receptor was isolated from a man between 25 and 39 years old who had recovered from COVID-19. This CDR3 reads CASSMLLLGQGGSQETQYF. For the CDR3, the DNA is TGCGCCAGCAGCATGCTTCTACTCGGACAGGGGGGGAGCCAAGAGACCCAGTACTTC.